This T cell receptor beta chain was recovered during a study of CD8+CD57+ T cells in acquired aplastic anemia. Across the whole study: An average of 3.2 ug of DNA was obtained from sorted CD4+ and CD8+ cells.

Ten or more counts support this clonotype. The CDR3 totals 15 residues. Germline loops: CDR1 LNHDA, CDR2 SQIVND (reference sequence). V dropped 4 bases and J dropped 7 bases, with 17 bases sitting between them. Genomic DNA, the template, was used for profiling of the TCR beta VDJ and CDR3. TCRdb processed the reads anew with MiXCR; each CDR3 protein has one entry. In the table there are some 130,000 distinct CDR3 sequences, around two fifths of which are singletons. The sequence was collected from a human donor in good health, serving as a control. The rearrangement joins TRBV19 to TRBJ1-5, with D perhaps matching TRBD1 (5 bases). Sequenced material: sorted CD4+, CD8+, or CD8+CD57+ T cells (not recorded which) from PBMCs. CDR3 sequence reads: CASSNPVGQGQPQHF. The CDR3, as DNA: TGTGCCAGTAGTAACCCGGTGGGGCAAGGACAGCCCCAGCATTTT.